Shown below are 13 T cell receptor beta chains from a single sample sequenced in a study of blood T cell repertoires in COVID-19. The data were produced by immunoSEQ multiplex PCR, yet TCRdb's version contains in-frame clones alone and is incomplete. Of roughly 130,000 clones listed, about four fifths are singletons. Sequenced sample: peripheral blood. The receptors here all came from a woman aged 45-59 years with acute or convalescent COVID-19.

The chain links TRBV6-5 to TRBJ1-2; D call uncertain. Germline loops: CDR1 MNHEY, CDR2 SVGAGI. CDR3 length: 14 residues. V dropped 7 bases and J dropped 1 base, with 13 bases sitting between them. As DNA, the CDR3 is TGTGCCAGCAAATTAGGAGGACTTAACTATGGCTACACCTTC. It specifies CASKLGGLNYGYTF.

This clone was observed a few times. The chain recombines TRBV9 with TRBJ1-1, with TRBD1 matching over 8 bases. The trim removed 0 bases at V and 1 base at J, leaving 2 bases unmatched. Germline values: CDR1 SGDLS, CDR2 YYNGEE. CDR3 size: 15 residues. The CDR3 coding sequence is TGTGCCAGCAGCGTAGAAGGACAGGGGAACACTGAAGCTTTCTTT. It is translated as CASSVEGQGNTEAFF.

This clone was detected once. This chain links TRBV19 with TRBJ1-4, with D perhaps matching TRBD1 (5 bases). The germline gives CDR1 LNHDA, CDR2 SQIVND (reference sequence). This CDR3 comprises 15 residues. V lost 4 bases, J lost 14 bases, and 23 bases lay in between. CDR3 in amino acids: CASSTENRRSGTLFF. Written as DNA, the CDR3 is TGTGCCAGTAGTACAGAAAATCGACGGTCTGGGACTCTGTTTTTT.

Only a few counts were recorded for this clone. The chain has TRBV9 and TRBJ1-5, with 7 positions matching TRBD1. The V and J ends lost 3 bases and 0 bases, in that order; junction bases with no gene match: 3. The CDR3 contains 15 residues. CDR1 is SGDLS, CDR2 YYNGEE, per germline. The chain's CDR3 is CASSAGTDSNQPQHF. Written as DNA, the CDR3 is TGTGCCAGCAGCGCCGGGACAGATAGCAATCAGCCCCAGCATTTT.

V is TRBV2 and J is TRBJ1-1; D is perhaps TRBD1 (6 bases). There are 15 residues in the CDR3. V was shortened by 7 bases and J by 1 base, with 16 bases between the two germline ends. CDR1 and CDR2 from the germline V gene are SNHLY and FYNNEI. Here the CDR3 DNA reads TGTGCCAGCACTAACCACGGACAGCAGAACACTGAAGCTTTCTTT. This encodes CASTNHGQQNTEAFF.

The chain couples TRBV7-2 to TRBJ2-1, with 12 bases identical to TRBD2. CDR3 size: 16 residues. Losses at the gene ends were 6 bases for V and 3 bases for J; bases not matched to a gene: 6. CDR1 and CDR2 (germline): SGHTA, FQGNSA. The CDR3 loop is CASSRLAGGYYNEQFF. Here the CDR3 DNA reads TGTGCCAGCAGTCGTCTAGCGGGGGGGTACTACAATGAGCAGTTCTTC.

V is TRBV30 and J is TRBJ1-6; D not resolved. Per the germline V gene, CDR1 is GTSNPN and CDR2 is SVGIG (reference sequence). This CDR3 comprises 12 residues. Trimming cost V 3 bases and J 5 bases, with 5 bases left between them. The CDR3 here is CAWSRDNSPLHF. DNA of the CDR3: TGTGCCTGGAGCCGAGATAATTCACCCCTCCACTTT.

The V call is TRBV6-5, the J call TRBJ1-1, with D possibly matching TRBD1 (5 bases). The CDR3 contains 15 residues. Germline V gene sequence: CDR1 MNHEY, CDR2 SVGAGI. V was cut by 0 bases and J by 4 bases, with 12 bases left in between. This CDR3 reads CASSYSSRVGTEAFF. The CDR3 nucleotides are TGTGCCAGCAGTTACTCTAGCAGGGTGGGCACTGAAGCTTTCTTT.

The CDR3 loop reads CASTEDRGIGGELFF. CDR3 nucleotide sequence: TGCGCCAGCACCGAAGACAGGGGGATTGGCGGGGAGCTGTTTTTT. V and J are TRBV10-1 and TRBJ2-2, with 9 bases fitting TRBD1. Germline CDR1 is WNHNN and CDR2 is SYGVQD (reference sequence). The CDR3 runs 15 residues. J lost 7 bases, V lost 7 bases, and 10 bases had no gene match.

The chain is built from TRBV5-1 and TRBJ1-4; 7 bases map to TRBD1. J gave up 5 bases and V 4 bases, and 8 bases lay outside the gene matches. This CDR3 has 15 amino acids. The germline V gene has CDR1 SGHRS and CDR2 YFSETQ. The CDR3 coding sequence is TGCGCCAGCAGCACCGGGGACAGAGAAAATGAAAAACTGTTTTTT. Its protein product is CASSTGDRENEKLFF.

The rearrangement links TRBV12-3 or TRBV12-4 to TRBJ2-7; TRBD1 matches 9 bases. With 6 bases clipped from V and 6 bases from J, the junction kept 3 bases outside the gene matches. The CDR3 is 12 residues long. The CDR3 coding sequence is TGTGCCAGCAGCAACAGGGGGCTCGAGCAGTACTTC. It specifies CASSNRGLEQYF.

The rearrangement uses TRBV7-2 and TRBJ2-1; 9 positions match TRBD2. The length of the CDR3 is 17 residues. Trimming at V came to 3 bases and at J to 12 bases, leaving 18 bases not matched to a gene. Per germline, CDR1 SGHTA and CDR2 FQGNSA. CDR3 protein: CASSFQIGASGDRGQFF. CDR3 DNA sequence: TGTGCCAGCAGCTTCCAGATCGGGGCTAGCGGGGACCGTGGGCAGTTCTTC.

This clone was observed a single time. J is TRBJ1-1 and V is TRBV2; 7 bases match TRBD1. This CDR3 contains 13 residues. CDR1 is SNHLY and CDR2 is FYNNEI in the germline V gene. Unmatched junction bases numbered 5, after V lost 8 bases and J lost 2 bases. The CDR3 DNA reads as TGTGCCAGCGGGGGGACAGCTAACACTGAAGCTTTCTTT. Its translation: CASGGTANTEAFF.